The source of this TCR beta chain is a study of T cells in tumors after PD-1 blockade. Across the study: A subset received ongoing vismodegib 150 mg daily alongside anti-PD-1 therapy.

Input was about 616 ng to 6,500 ng of genomic DNA from tumor or blood. The germline V gene has CDR1 MNHEY and CDR2 SVGAGI. Trimming stripped 3 bases from V and 0 bases from J, with 12 bases between. CDR3 length: 16 amino acids. This clone has a count of ten or more. TCRdb's table, derived via immunoSEQ multiplex PCR, lists solely in-frame clones and lacks some. The sample consists of approximately 45,000 clones, roughly 80% of them appearing once. The chain uses TRBV6-5 and TRBJ2-1, with a tentative D call TRBD2 (5 bases). The TCR sequence derives from a human donor with advanced basal cell or squamous cell carcinoma (not recorded which). Here the sequenced sample was PBMCs, taken before anti-PD-1 therapy. CDR3 sequence: CASSYLSRVSYNEQFF. In DNA, the CDR3 is TGTGCCAGCAGTTATCTATCGCGGGTCTCCTACAATGAGCAGTTCTTC.